This TCR beta chain was found in a study of T cells in Graves' hyperthyroidism and ophthalmopathy. In the study overall: The initial diagnosis was the point when peripheral blood was collected, ahead of any treatment.

Amplified TCR beta CDR3 regions came from RNA transcripts. The HTBI primer set was used in a first-round RT-PCR of the TCR CDR3. TCRdb re-analysed the multiplex PCR reads in MiXCR, keeping a single row per CDR3 protein. The repertoire has 360,000 or so distinct CDR3 sequences, 15% to 20% of them found once; the top ten carry roughly 3.5%. In this sample, this clonotype turned up many times. The sample taken for sequencing was blood. This sequence originates from a woman aged 18-29 years with Graves' hyperthyroidism.

The CDR3 nucleotides read TGTGCCAGCAGTTACTCGAGGGACCAAGAGACCCAGTACTTC. It specifies CASSYSRDQETQYF. J is TRBJ2-5 and V is TRBV6-5; D may be TRBD2 (5 bases). Trimming cost V 0 bases and J 0 bases, with 5 bases left between them. CDR3 length: 14 amino acids. Germline loops: CDR1 MNHEY, CDR2 SVGAGI.